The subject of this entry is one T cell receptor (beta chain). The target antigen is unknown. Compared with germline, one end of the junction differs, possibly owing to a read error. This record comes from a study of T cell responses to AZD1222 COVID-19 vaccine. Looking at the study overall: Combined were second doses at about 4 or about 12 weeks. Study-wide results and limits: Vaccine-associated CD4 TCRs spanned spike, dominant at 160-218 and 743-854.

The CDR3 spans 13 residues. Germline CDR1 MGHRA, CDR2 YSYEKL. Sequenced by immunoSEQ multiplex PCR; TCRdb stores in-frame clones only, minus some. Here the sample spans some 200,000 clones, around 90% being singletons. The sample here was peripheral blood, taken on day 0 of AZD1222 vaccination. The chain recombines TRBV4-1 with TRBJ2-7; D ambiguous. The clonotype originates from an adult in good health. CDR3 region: CASNQPAPYEQYF. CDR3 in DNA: TGCGCCAGCAACCAACCAGCCCCCTACGAGCAGTACTTC.